Below, 24 T cell receptor beta chains from the same sample are listed, as sequenced in a study of blood T cell repertoires in COVID-19. Measured with immunoSEQ multiplex PCR; TCRdb has only the in-frame clones, and not every one. The data hold about 95,000 clones, with around 80% observed a single time. Sequencing used peripheral blood. The receptors shown here come from a human donor in a cohort sampled during active COVID-19.

The chain couples TRBV9 to TRBJ1-6, with 8 bases aligning to TRBD1. Germline V gene data show CDR1 as SGDLS and CDR2 as YYNGEE. CDR3 length: 16 amino acids. The V segment lost 3 bases and the J segment 9 bases; nucleotides outside the gene matches: 11. For the CDR3, the DNA is TGTGCCAGCAGCGCCCAGACAGGGGTGGGTGGTTCACCCCTCCACTTT. Translating it yields CASSAQTGVGGSPLHF.

The rearrangement links TRBV24-1 to TRBJ1-1; 9 positions agree with TRBD1. The V gene's germline CDR1 is KGHDR and CDR2 SFDVKD. The V segment lost 6 bases and the J segment 3 bases; nucleotides outside the gene matches: 7. The CDR3 contains 15 residues. The CDR3 nucleotides are TGTGCCACCAGTCACTACAGGGGGCGGGACACTGAAGCTTTCTTT. Protein product: CATSHYRGRDTEAFF.

The chain employs TRBV10-1 and TRBJ2-7; 7 positions agree with TRBD1. V dropped 6 bases and J dropped 7; count of bases not matched to a gene: 9. The V gene's germline CDR1 is WNHNN and CDR2 SYGVQD (reference sequence). This CDR3 is built from 13 residues. CDR3 residues: CASSRTGLGEQYF. The DNA for the CDR3 is TGCGCCAGCAGCCGGACAGGCTTGGGGGAGCAGTACTTC.

The rearrangement links TRBV19 to TRBJ2-3, with 7 bases that match TRBD1. V gave up 6 bases and J gave up 1 base; unmatched junction bases: 7. This CDR3 spans 15 amino acids. Germline values: CDR1 LNHDA, CDR2 SQIVND (reference sequence). CDR3 DNA sequence: TGTGCCAGTAGGGTCAGGGGGACAGGCACAGATACGCAGTATTTT. This encodes CASRVRGTGTDTQYF.

This clone was picked up a small number of times. This chain joins TRBV7-6 and TRBJ2-3, with 8 positions matching TRBD2. Germline V gene sequence: CDR1 SGHVS, CDR2 FNYEAQ. The CDR3 is made up of 16 amino acids. V gave up 2 bases and J gave up 1 base; unmatched junction bases: 5. CDR3 DNA sequence: TGTGCCAGCAGCTTAAATCCAGCGGGAGGCACAGATACGCAGTATTTT. Translated, it gives CASSLNPAGGTDTQYF.

The chain is built from TRBV5-4 and TRBJ1-1; perhaps TRBD1 as D (5 bases). Looked up from germline, CDR1 is SGHNT and CDR2 is YYREEE (reference sequence). The CDR3 extends over 15 amino acids. V was shortened by 2 bases and J by 2 bases, with 13 bases between the two germline ends. This CDR3 is CASSFGGLLNTEAFF. CDR3 DNA sequence: TGTGCCAGCAGCTTTGGGGGGTTACTTAACACTGAAGCTTTCTTT.

The gene calls are TRBV18 and TRBJ2-7; 11 bases agree with TRBD1. The germline gives CDR1 KGHSH, CDR2 LQKENI. The junction had 6 bases not matched to a gene; V was cut back by 4 bases and J by 7 bases. This CDR3 has 14 amino acids. CDR3 sequence: CASSLQGQGGEQYF. Here the CDR3 DNA reads TGTGCCAGCTCACTACAGGGACAGGGGGGGGAGCAGTACTTC.

This clone was found a few times. The gene calls are TRBV2 and TRBJ2-7; 7 bases match TRBD2. Germline V gene data show CDR1 as SNHLY and CDR2 as FYNNEI. The length of the CDR3 is 15 residues. V was pared by 7 bases and J by 3 bases, with 12 bases of the junction left unmatched. The CDR3 DNA is TGTGCCAGCAACGAGCGGCGGGAGCGGGGCTACGAGCAGTACTTC. This sequence encodes CASNERRERGYEQYF. The full variable domain, its missing parts supplied by reference TRBV2 and TRBJ2-7, is EPEVTQTPSHQVTQMGQEVILRCVPISNHLYFYWYRQILGQKVEFLVSFYNNEISEKSEIFDDQFSVERPDGSNFTLKIRSTKLEDSAMYFCASNERRERGYEQYFGPGTRLTVT.

This chain's CDR3 is CASSLAGLAGNNEQFF. As DNA, the CDR3 is TGTGCCAGCAGTTTAGCGGGACTAGCGGGCAACAATGAGCAGTTCTTC. The chain is built from TRBV27 and TRBJ2-1; 12 bases line up with TRBD2. The germline CDR1 and CDR2 sequences are MNHEY and SMNVEV (reference sequence). The V and J ends lost 2 bases and 5 bases, in that order; junction bases with no gene match: 4. CDR3 length: 16 amino acids.

The chain combines TRBV7-8 with TRBJ2-6; D not certain. This CDR3 comprises 16 residues. From germline, CDR1 is SGHVS and CDR2 FQNEAQ. The germline V and J ends were trimmed by 2 bases and 0 bases, with 8 bases remaining between them. CDR3 coding DNA: TGTGCCAGCAGCTTATTTGTCCGCTCTGGGGCCAACGTCCTGACTTTC. This gives the protein CASSLFVRSGANVLTF.

V usage is TRBV5-1 and J usage is TRBJ2-1, with 12 bases aligning to TRBD2. CDR1 is SGHRS, CDR2 YFSETQ, per germline. V was clipped by 0 bases and J by 8 bases; unmatched bases: 6. The CDR3 runs 16 residues. In DNA form, the CDR3 reads TGCGCCAGCAGCTTGGATCTAGCGGGAGGGGGGGATGAGCAGTTCTTC. It translates to CASSLDLAGGGDEQFF.

The chain combines TRBV28 with TRBJ2-4; TRBD2 aligns across 8 bases. J was trimmed by 14 bases and V by 3 bases; bases with no gene match: 15. Germline CDR1 reads MDHEN; CDR2 reads SYDVKM. The CDR3 spans 15 residues. CDR3 region: CASSFNRRGGPTKYF. CDR3 nucleotides: TGTGCCAGCAGTTTTAATCGCCGGGGGGGCCCTACAAAGTACTTC. Supplemented by reference TRBV28 and TRBJ2-4, the full variable domain reads DVKVTQSSRYLVKRTGEKVFLECVQDMDHENMFWYRQDPGLGLRLIYFSYDVKMKEKGDIPEGYSVSREKKERFSLILESASTNQTSMYLCASSFNRRGGPTKYFGAGTRLSVL.

The V gene is TRBV7-9, the J gene TRBJ1-4; 11 nucleotides match TRBD1. The CDR3 length is 16 residues. Germline values: CDR1 SEHNR, CDR2 FQNEAQ (reference sequence). J lost 8 bases, V lost 3 bases, and 8 bases had no gene match. The chain's CDR3 is CASSFRTGGAIEKLFF. CDR3 DNA sequence: TGTGCCAGCAGCTTCAGGACAGGGGGCGCTATCGAAAAACTGTTTTTT.

CDR3 bases: TGCGCCAGCAGCTCGGACAGGGACGCGTATGGCTACACCTTC. This sequence encodes CASSSDRDAYGYTF. V usage is TRBV5-1 and J usage is TRBJ1-2; 8 nucleotides align to TRBD1. This CDR3 has 14 residues. From germline, CDR1 is SGHRS and CDR2 YFSETQ. V gave up 3 bases and J gave up 5 bases; unmatched junction bases: 6.

The V and J genes are TRBV7-9 and TRBJ1-6, with 7 bases identical to TRBD1. Trimming cost V 1 base and J 9 bases; bases outside gene matches: 12. The length of the CDR3 is 17 residues. Germline V gene sequence: CDR1 SEHNR, CDR2 FQNEAQ (reference sequence). The CDR3 loop reads CASSLVVGTGESSPLHF. In nucleotides, the CDR3 is TGTGCCAGCAGCTTAGTGGTTGGCACAGGGGAAAGTTCACCCCTCCACTTT.

The sample holds one count of this clone. The chain has TRBV10-2 and TRBJ2-3; D unclear. V lost 7 bases and J lost 2, with 13 bases in between. CDR3 length equals 14 residues. Germline V gene sequence: CDR1 WSHSY, CDR2 SAAADI. Here the CDR3 reads CASKLASHTDTQYF. Here the CDR3 DNA reads TGCGCCAGCAAATTAGCCTCTCACACAGATACGCAGTATTTT.

The rearrangement uses TRBV18 and TRBJ2-1; TRBD1 agrees at 8 bases. The germline CDR1 and CDR2 sequences are KGHSH and LQKENI. Trimming took 4 bases from V and 6 from J; bases not matched to a gene: 2. The CDR3 has 13 amino acids. The chain's CDR3 is CASSRTGSNEQFF. CDR3 nucleotide sequence: TGTGCCAGCTCACGGACAGGGAGCAATGAGCAGTTCTTC.

This clone was counted a few times. The rearrangement uses TRBV6-1 and TRBJ1-6; no clear D gene. The germline V gene encodes CDR1 MNHNS and CDR2 SASEGT. This CDR3 spans 14 amino acids. V dropped 3 bases and J dropped 10 bases, with 13 bases sitting between them. Written as DNA, the CDR3 is TGTGCCAGCAGTGAGGCACTAGGTCAGTCACCCCTCCACTTT. This gives the protein CASSEALGQSPLHF.

The chain is built from TRBV12-5 and TRBJ2-2; 10 nucleotides agree with TRBD1. Trimming cost V 10 bases and J 4 bases; bases outside gene matches: 3. The CDR3 length is 13 residues. Germline assignment: CDR1 LGHNT and CDR2 FRNRAP. This chain's CDR3 is CATGQGFTGELFF. The CDR3 nucleotides are TGTGCTACGGGACAGGGGTTCACCGGGGAGCTGTTTTTT. Full variable domain (outside the CDR3, taken from reference TRBV12-5 and TRBJ2-2): DARVTQTPRHKVTEMGQEVTMRCQPILGHNTVFWYRQTMMQGLELLAYFRNRAPLDDSGMPKDRFSAEMPDATLATLKIQPSEPRDSAVYFCATGQGFTGELFFGEGSRLTVL.

The J gene is TRBJ1-4, the V gene TRBV6-5, with D perhaps TRBD1 (5 bases). The length of the CDR3 is 15 residues. CDR1 and CDR2 (germline): MNHEY, SVGAGI. Trimming took off 0 bases at V and 2 bases at J, with 7 bases between the two ends. CDR3 sequence: CASSYSTATNEKLFF. CDR3 nucleotides: TGTGCCAGCAGTTACTCGACAGCCACTAATGAAAAACTGTTTTTT.

The chain has TRBV4-1 and TRBJ2-7; 7 nucleotides line up with TRBD1. V gave up 2 bases and J gave up 11 bases; unmatched junction bases: 6. Germline CDR1 is MGHRA and CDR2 is YSYEKL. The CDR3 loop spans 12 amino acids. CDR3 in DNA: TGCGCCAGCAGCCAAAGCTCCGGGACAGAGTACTTC. Translated, it gives CASSQSSGTEYF.

The chain employs TRBV5-1 and TRBJ2-2; 10 bases align to TRBD2. The CDR3 spans 16 residues. Germline V lookup: CDR1 SGHRS, CDR2 YFSETQ. Trimming cost V 0 bases and J 1 base; bases outside gene matches: 0. Here the CDR3 DNA reads TGCGCCAGCAGCTTGGCTAGCGGGAGGAACACCGGGGAGCTGTTTTTT. This gives the protein CASSLASGRNTGELFF.

This clone was counted a single time. The chain employs TRBV12-3 or TRBV12-4 and TRBJ1-2; D is undetermined. The CDR3 is 13 residues long. Trimming stripped 3 bases from V and 4 bases from J, with 9 bases between. DNA of the CDR3: TGTGCCAGCAGTTTCGGTATGATCTATGGCTACACCTTC. It specifies CASSFGMIYGYTF.

The chain has TRBV6-6 and TRBJ2-2; 7 bases align to TRBD1. This CDR3 spans 16 amino acids. CDR1 is MNHNY and CDR2 is SVGAGI in the germline V gene (reference sequence). Unmatched junction bases numbered 8, after V lost 6 bases and J lost 1 base. The CDR3 protein is CASRRQGSENTGELFF. The CDR3 DNA reads TGTGCCAGCAGAAGACAGGGTTCAGAGAACACCGGGGAGCTGTTTTTT.